These 27 T cell receptor beta chains share one sample of origin, sequenced in a study of T cell repertoires in cytomegalovirus infection. Their target antigens are unknown. In TCRdb, the reads were re-called with MiXCR into one record per CDR3 protein. This table has 60,000 to 80,000 distinct CDR3 sequences, about 19% appearing once. The specimen was CD8+ T cells from cultured PBMCs, collected from culture after CMV antigen stimulation. The receptors shown here come from a human donor in good health (CMV status not recorded). Some clones in this sample may be carry-over from other donors' samples.

This chain joins TRBV12-3 or TRBV12-4 and TRBJ2-1; D gene unclear. The CDR3 has 13 amino acids. V lost 2 bases, J lost 10 bases, and 12 bases lay in between. The CDR3 loop is CASSLSPSQEQFF. The CDR3 nucleotides are TGTGCCAGCAGTTTATCCCCGTCTCAGGAGCAGTTCTTC.

V usage is TRBV12-3 or TRBV12-4 and J usage is TRBJ1-5; D not certain. V was pared by 8 bases and J by 4 bases, with 9 bases between. The CDR3 has 12 amino acids. The CDR3 DNA reads TGTGCCAGCCGGCAAGGGAATCAGCCCCAGCATTTT. This encodes CASRQGNQPQHF.

This clonotype was picked up a small number of times. The rearrangement uses TRBV7-3 and TRBJ1-4, with D maybe TRBD1 (6 bases). Germline V lookup: CDR1 SGHTA, CDR2 FQGTGA. This CDR3 spans 16 amino acids. V shed 5 bases and J shed 0 bases, with 13 bases lying between them. CDR3 sequence reads: CASSRPGVTTNEKLFF. The CDR3 DNA is TGTGCCAGCAGCCGACCAGGGGTAACAACTAATGAAAAACTGTTTTTT.

This chain joins TRBV11-2 and TRBJ1-1; 7 bases are shared with TRBD1. The germline V gene has CDR1 SGHAT and CDR2 FQNNGV. V dropped 7 bases and J dropped 0; count of bases not matched to a gene: 14. The CDR3 has 17 residues. CDR3 amino acids: CASTDAGQVILNTEAFF. CDR3 sequence (DNA): TGTGCCAGCACCGACGCCGGACAGGTGATTTTGAACACTGAAGCTTTCTTT. Full variable domain (rest looked up from reference TRBV11-2 and TRBJ1-1): EAGVAQSPRYKIIEKRQSVAFWCNPISGHATLYWYQQILGQGPKLLIQFQNNGVVDDSQLPKDRFSAERLKGVDSTLKIQPAKLEDSAVYLCASTDAGQVILNTEAFFGQGTRLTVV.

On this clonotype itself: It may be a read error: a sequence one base away is much more abundant. The chain links TRBV7-2 to TRBJ2-4; either TRBD1 or TRBD2 may supply D (5 bases each). Germline lookup yields CDR1 SGHTA and CDR2 FQGNSA. This CDR3 has 17 amino acids. The CDR3 coding sequence is TGTGCCAGCAGCTTAGTTCCAGGGACGTTTGGCAAAAACAGTCAGTACTTC. Encoded protein: CASSLVPGTFGKNSQYF.

The chain joins TRBV11-2 to TRBJ2-3; D perhaps matches TRBD1 (6 bases). CDR3 size: 15 residues. Looked up from germline, CDR1 is SGHAT and CDR2 is FQNNGV. V lost 3 bases, J lost 4 bases, and 14 bases lay in between. In nucleotides, the CDR3 is TGTGCCAGCAGCTTCCCGGGACATCAGCCAGATACGCAGTATTTT. Translated: CASSFPGHQPDTQYF.

This clonotype showed up just a few times. The chain links TRBV6-5 to TRBJ2-3; the D gene could be TRBD1 or TRBD2 (5 bases each). This CDR3 is built from 16 residues. V was trimmed by 0 bases and J by 0 bases, leaving 10 bases between them. Germline V lookup: CDR1 MNHEY, CDR2 SVGAGI. CDR3 DNA sequence: TGTGCCAGCAGTTACTCGAGGGGATTAAGCACAGATACGCAGTATTTT. Amino acids: CASSYSRGLSTDTQYF.

V is TRBV6-2 or TRBV6-3 and J is TRBJ2-7; 9 bases agree with TRBD1. Looked up from germline, CDR1 is MNHEY and CDR2 is SVGEGT. The CDR3 loop spans 15 amino acids. J lost 5 bases, V lost 4 bases, and 9 bases had no gene match. The CDR3 loop is CASSSDRGYANEQYF. The DNA of the CDR3 is TGTGCCAGCAGTTCAGACAGGGGGTATGCCAACGAGCAGTACTTC.

The chain has TRBV6-2 or TRBV6-3 and TRBJ2-7, with unresolved D. V was clipped by 9 bases and J by 0 bases, with 9 bases between them. CDR3 length equals 12 residues. Germline CDR1 and CDR2: MNHEY and SVGEGT. DNA of the CDR3: TGTGCCAGTAGGCAGACCTCCTACGAGCAGTACTTC. Its translation is CASRQTSYEQYF.

The chain joins TRBV5-4 to TRBJ1-2, with D possibly matching TRBD1 (6 bases). V was trimmed by 3 bases and J by 1 base, leaving 16 bases between them. Germline CDR1 is SGHNT and CDR2 is YYREEE (reference sequence). The length of the CDR3 is 16 residues. The chain's CDR3 is CASSSPRTEFNYGYTF. The CDR3 bases are TGTGCCAGCAGCTCCCCCCGGACAGAGTTTAACTATGGCTACACCTTC.

The CDR3 spells CASSRTDRNEKLFF. The CDR3 coding sequence is TGCGCCAGCAGCCGGACAGACCGAAATGAAAAACTGTTTTTT. The chain couples TRBV4-1 to TRBJ1-4, with TRBD1 as a possible D gene (6 bases). Deletions cut 4 bases from V and 5 bases from J, with 11 bases between. Germline CDR1 MGHRA, CDR2 YSYEKL. The CDR3 has 14 residues.

This clonotype came up a few times. This rearrangement joins TRBV7-8 to TRBJ2-3, with TRBD1 identical over 7 bases. CDR1 and CDR2 (germline): SGHVS, FQNEAQ. V shed 5 bases and J 0 bases; nucleotides not matched to a gene: 17. The CDR3 has 19 residues. In DNA, the CDR3 is TGTGCCAGCAGCCGAAGACCGGGACAGACCATTACTAGCACAGATACGCAGTATTTT. Translation gives CASSRRPGQTITSTDTQYF.

In this sample, this clonotype turned up a few times. The CDR3 DNA reads as TGTGCCAGCAGTTTAGGTCGGGATCAGCCCCAGCATTTT. Amino acids: CASSLGRDQPQHF. The rearrangement joins TRBV27 to TRBJ1-5; D unclear. Looked up from germline, CDR1 is MNHEY and CDR2 is SMNVEV (reference sequence). The CDR3 length is 13 residues. Trimming removed 2 bases from V and 5 bases from J, with 7 bases in between.

This clonotype was detected a few times. The chain recombines TRBV28 with TRBJ2-2, with D uncertain. CDR1 is MDHEN and CDR2 is SYDVKM in the germline V gene. This CDR3 region has 14 residues. Trimming removed 3 bases from V and 0 bases from J, with 5 bases in between. The CDR3 coding sequence is TGTGCCAGCAGTTTGGCCACGAACACCGGGGAGCTGTTTTTT. It is translated as CASSLATNTGELFF.

As for this clonotype: Just one base apart from a much larger clone, this may be a read error. This chain connects TRBV7-2 to TRBJ2-6, with D tentatively TRBD1 (5 bases). The germline gives CDR1 SGHTA, CDR2 FQGNSA. This CDR3 contains 14 residues. In DNA form, the CDR3 reads TGTGCCAGCAGCCCTAACTCTGGGGCCAACGTCCTGATTTTC. Residues: CASSPNSGANVLIF.

The V gene is TRBV27, the J gene TRBJ1-3; D ambiguous. V shed 5 bases and J shed 0 bases, with 5 bases lying between them. From germline, CDR1 is MNHEY and CDR2 SMNVEV (reference sequence). The CDR3 is 13 residues long. The CDR3 bases are TGTGCCAGCAGTCGCTACTCTGGAAACACCATATATTTT. It specifies CASSRYSGNTIYF.

The sample holds a few counts of this clonotype. The chain carries TRBV4-2 and TRBJ1-5; D is possibly TRBD1 (5 bases). V was cut by 5 bases and J by 2 bases, with 19 bases left in between. The CDR3 has 17 residues. CDR1 is LGHNA, CDR2 YNFKEQ, per germline. CDR3 in amino acids: CASSVHNQRGGNQPQHF. Written as DNA, the CDR3 is TGTGCCAGCAGCGTACACAATCAGAGGGGTGGCAATCAGCCCCAGCATTTT.

The chain couples TRBV7-9 to TRBJ2-7; 8 nucleotides line up with TRBD1. J lost 2 bases, V lost 4 bases, and 7 bases had no gene match. The CDR3 spans 15 residues. Germline CDR1 reads SEHNR; CDR2 reads FQNEAQ (reference sequence). The CDR3 DNA follows: TGTGCCAGCAGCTCTACTCGGGACAGGACCTACGAGCAGTACTTC. Translating it yields CASSSTRDRTYEQYF.

The rearrangement uses TRBV7-9 and TRBJ1-2; D uncertain. V lost 8 bases, J lost 6 bases, and 10 bases lay in between. Germline CDR1 reads SEHNR; CDR2 reads FQNEAQ (reference sequence). This CDR3 spans 11 amino acids. This chain's CDR3 is CASQVGNGYTF. The CDR3 DNA follows: TGTGCCAGCCAGGTGGGGAATGGCTACACCTTC.

This chain connects TRBV7-6 to TRBJ2-3; a weak D match, TRBD1 (5 bases). The CDR3 length is 14 residues. CDR1 is SGHVS, CDR2 FNYEAQ, per germline. Trimming pared 5 bases from V and 2 bases from J, leaving 11 bases between. The CDR3, as DNA: TGTGCCAGCAGCCCAGGGTCAAACACAGATACGCAGTATTTT. Its protein product is CASSPGSNTDTQYF.

The chain couples TRBV4-1 to TRBJ1-3; possibly TRBD1 for D (5 bases). CDR3 size: 14 residues. The V end lost 1 base, the J end lost 5 bases, and 9 bases lay between the germline ends. Per the germline V gene, CDR1 is MGHRA and CDR2 is YSYEKL. CDR3 protein: CASSQAAGRNTIYF. The CDR3 coding sequence is TGCGCCAGCAGCCAAGCGGCGGGACGAAACACCATATATTTT.

The chain is built from TRBV30 and TRBJ1-2; no firm D call. This CDR3 has 13 residues. Trimming removed 1 base at V and 0 bases at J, with 6 bases between. The germline V gene has CDR1 GTSNPN and CDR2 SVGIG (reference sequence). For the CDR3, the DNA is TGTGCCTGGAGTGCTCAAGCTAACTATGGCTACACCTTC. Translated, it gives CAWSAQANYGYTF.

This clonotype was seen only a few times. The V gene is TRBV12-3 or TRBV12-4, the J gene TRBJ2-7; D gene uncertain. This CDR3 has 14 residues. V was clipped by 2 bases and J by 0 bases, with 8 bases between them. CDR3 coding DNA: TGTGCCAGCAGTTTATCGGTGAGCTCCTACGAGCAGTACTTC. Its translation: CASSLSVSSYEQYF.

The chain links TRBV6-1 to TRBJ2-1; D is ambiguous. Germline CDR1 and CDR2: MNHNS and SASEGT. The CDR3 is 16 residues long. Trimming left V 2 bases short and J 3 bases short, with 14 bases between. The CDR3 loop reads CASSELIQSHYNEQFF. In DNA form, the CDR3 reads TGTGCCAGCAGTGAACTTATACAAAGTCACTACAATGAGCAGTTCTTC.

This clonotype was counted a few times. V and J are TRBV28 and TRBJ1-6; 9 nucleotides match TRBD1. There are 19 residues in the CDR3. Germline CDR1 is MDHEN and CDR2 is SYDVKM. V dropped 1 base and J dropped 0; count of bases not matched to a gene: 7. The CDR3 nucleotides read TGTGCCAGCAGTTTATCGGGGACAGGGCTGAGCTCCTATAATTCACCCCTCCACTTT. It translates to CASSLSGTGLSSYNSPLHF.

This rearrangement joins TRBV4-2 to TRBJ2-7, with a tentative D call TRBD1 (5 bases). The V end was cut by 0 bases, the J end by 4 bases, with 19 bases between. The CDR3 is 17 amino acids. CDR1 and CDR2 from the germline V gene are LGHNA and YNFKEQ. The CDR3 DNA reads TGTGCCAGCAGCCAAGAGGGGCCGTCTCCCATCCAATACGAGCAGTACTTC. Translating it yields CASSQEGPSPIQYEQYF.

Only a few counts were recorded for this clonotype. The chain uses TRBV6-5 and TRBJ2-6, with 9 bases fitting TRBD1. The V segment lost 2 bases and the J segment 1 base; nucleotides outside the gene matches: 12. Germline V gene sequence: CDR1 MNHEY, CDR2 SVGAGI. The CDR3 length is 20 residues. The CDR3: CASSYLLPGTGRSGANVLTF. In DNA form, the CDR3 reads TGTGCCAGCAGTTACCTACTACCCGGGACAGGGCGATCTGGGGCCAACGTCCTGACTTTC.